In its sample, the clone carrying this TCR beta chain was seen a few times. This may be a read error: a much more frequent sequence differs by one nucleotide. The data derive from a study of blood T cells in healthy people across ages. This CDR3 has 14 residues. Trimming removed 4 bases from V and 11 bases from J, with 23 bases in between. CDR1 and CDR2 from the germline V gene are DFQATT and SNEGSKA (reference sequence). With a J-beta primer mix and a sample-barcoded 5' primer, a second PCR ran about 7 to 12 cycles. TCRdb used MiXCR to reprocess the 5' RACE reads, holding one entry per CDR3 protein. The data contain 650,000 to 800,000 distinct CDR3 sequences, approximately 48% of them singletons.

The receptor was derived from a man aged 60 to 75 in good health. Sequenced sample: blood. The rearrangement uses TRBV20-1 and TRBJ2-5; D is unclear. The CDR3 DNA sequence: TGCAGTGCTATCCTTCAGACGGGTAACAATGAGCAGTACTTC. Its translation is CSAILQTGNNEQYF.